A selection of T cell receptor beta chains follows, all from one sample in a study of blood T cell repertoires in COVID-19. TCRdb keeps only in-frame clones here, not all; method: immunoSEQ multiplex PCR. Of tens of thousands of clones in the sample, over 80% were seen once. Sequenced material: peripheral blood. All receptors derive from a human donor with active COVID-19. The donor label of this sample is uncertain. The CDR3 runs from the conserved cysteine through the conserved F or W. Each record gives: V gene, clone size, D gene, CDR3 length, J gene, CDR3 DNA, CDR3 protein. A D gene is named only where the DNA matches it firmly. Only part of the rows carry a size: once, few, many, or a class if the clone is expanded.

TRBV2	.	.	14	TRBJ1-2	TGTGCCACCTCCAGGGAGGTCCTTTCCTATGGCTACACCTTC	CATSREVLSYGYTF
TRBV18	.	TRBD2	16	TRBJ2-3	TGTGCCAGCTCCTCTCGGACTAGCGGGGGGGCAGATACGCAGTATTTT	CASSSRTSGGADTQYF
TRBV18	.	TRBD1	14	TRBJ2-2	TGTGCCAGCTCACCCCGGACAGGGGACGGGGAGCTGTTTTTT	CASSPRTGDGELFF
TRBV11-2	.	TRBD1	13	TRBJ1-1	TGTGCCAGCAGCGGACAGGGTCGGACTGAAGCTTTCTTT	CASSGQGRTEAFF
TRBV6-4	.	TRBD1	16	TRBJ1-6	TGTGCCAGCGGGAGGCCTGGTAGAGACAGGGAATCACCCCTCCACTTT	CASGRPGRDRESPLHF
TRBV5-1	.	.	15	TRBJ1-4	TGCGCCAGCAGCTTCCGACAGAATTATAATGAAAAACTGTTTTTT	CASSFRQNYNEKLFF
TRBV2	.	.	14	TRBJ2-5	TGTGCCAGCACCGAACCCCATAGGGGGGAGACCCAGTACTTC	CASTEPHRGETQYF
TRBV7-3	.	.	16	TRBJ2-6	TGTGCCAGCAGCATAAAACAGGGCACTGGGGCCAACGTCCTGACTTTC	CASSIKQGTGANVLTF
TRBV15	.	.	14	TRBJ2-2	TGTGCCACCAGCAGAAGGGGGGGCACCGGGGAGCTGTTTTTT	CATSRRGGTGELFF
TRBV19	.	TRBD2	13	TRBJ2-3	TGTGCCACAGCTAGCGGGGTAGAAGATACGCAGTATTTT	CATASGVEDTQYF
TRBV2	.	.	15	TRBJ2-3	TGTGCCAGCAGATGGGTTGGGGCGTATCAAGATACGCAGTATTTT	CASRWVGAYQDTQYF
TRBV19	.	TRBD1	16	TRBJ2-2	TGTGCCAGTAGTCGGCGGGGGACAGGGCTCACCGGGGAGCTGTTTTTT	CASSRRGTGLTGELFF
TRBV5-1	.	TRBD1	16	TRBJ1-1	TGCGCCAGCAGCTCGATCGGGACAGGGGTGAACACTGAAGCTTTCTTT	CASSSIGTGVNTEAFF
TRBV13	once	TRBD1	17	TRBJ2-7	TGTGCCAGCAGCCCTACTTGGGCCGGGACAGGAACCTACGAGCAGTACTTC	CASSPTWAGTGTYEQYF
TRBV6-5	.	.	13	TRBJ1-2	TGTGCCAGCAGTCTAGCTGGAGTGCGGGGCTACACCTTC	CASSLAGVRGYTF
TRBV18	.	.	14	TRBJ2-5	TGTGCCAGCTCACCACCGGGGGCGACGGAGACCCAGTACTTC	CASSPPGATETQYF
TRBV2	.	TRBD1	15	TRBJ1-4	TGTGCCAGCAGCCCGGGACAGGGGCTTGCTGAAAAACTGTTTTTT	CASSPGQGLAEKLFF
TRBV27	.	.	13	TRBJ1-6	TGTGCCAGCAGTTTAAATTTTGCAGGGCCCCTCCACTTT	CASSLNFAGPLHF
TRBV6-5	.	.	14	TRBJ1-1	TGTGCCAGCAGGACACGGAGGGAGGAAGATGAAGCTTTCTTT	CASRTRREEDEAFF
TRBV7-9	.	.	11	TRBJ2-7	TGTGCCAGCAGCTTACTCCTCGAGCAGTACTTC	CASSLLLEQYF
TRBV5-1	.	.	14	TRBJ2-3	TGCGCCAGCAGCTTGGTTCAAGCCACAGATACGCAGTATTTT	CASSLVQATDTQYF
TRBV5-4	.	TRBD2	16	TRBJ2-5	TGTGCCAGCAGCCTACAGGTAGCGGGAGGCCAAGAGACCCAGTACTTC	CASSLQVAGGQETQYF
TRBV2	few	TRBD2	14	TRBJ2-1	TGTGCCAGCAGTGAAGCTTGGGCTAGCGGTGAGCAGTTCTTC	CASSEAWASGEQFF
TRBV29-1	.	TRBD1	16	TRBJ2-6	TGCAGCGTGACAGGGGAGTACGGGTCCGGGGCCAACGTCCTGACTTTC	CSVTGEYGSGANVLTF
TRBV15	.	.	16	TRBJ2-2	TGTGCCACCAGCCCCTCGCGGGGCACGAACACCGGGGAGCTGTTTTTT	CATSPSRGTNTGELFF
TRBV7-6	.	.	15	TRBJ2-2	TGTGCCAGCAGCTTCACGGGTGCGAACACCGGGGAGCTGTTTTTT	CASSFTGANTGELFF
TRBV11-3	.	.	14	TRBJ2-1	TGTGCCAGCAGCACGGACGGGGAAAACAATGAGCAGTTCTTC	CASSTDGENNEQFF
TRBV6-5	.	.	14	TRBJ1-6	TGTGCCAGCAGTTACTCTCGGGATGATTCACCCCTCCACTTT	CASSYSRDDSPLHF
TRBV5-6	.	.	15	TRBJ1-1	TGTGCCAGCAGCTGGACGAGCAGGGGCAACACTGAAGCTTTCTTT	CASSWTSRGNTEAFF
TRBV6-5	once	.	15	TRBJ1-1	TGTGCCAGCAGTTACGCAGGGTCCTTGAACACTGAAGCTTTCTTT	CASSYAGSLNTEAFF
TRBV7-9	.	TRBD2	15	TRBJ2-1	TGTGCCAGCAGCTTCCGGAGCGGGGGTACCCATGAGCAGTTCTTC	CASSFRSGGTHEQFF
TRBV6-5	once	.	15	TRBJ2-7	TGTGCCAGCAGTCCCTCATCCGGACAATCCTACGAGCAGTACTTC	CASSPSSGQSYEQYF
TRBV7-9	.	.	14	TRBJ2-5	TGTGCCAGCAGCTTCTTTTCCCTACTGGAGACCCAGTACTTC	CASSFFSLLETQYF
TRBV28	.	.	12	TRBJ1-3	TGTGCCAGCACCATGTCTGGAAACACCATATATTTT	CASTMSGNTIYF
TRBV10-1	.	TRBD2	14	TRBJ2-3	TGCGCCAGCAGTGCCGGGGGGAGCACAGATACGCAGTATTTT	CASSAGGSTDTQYF
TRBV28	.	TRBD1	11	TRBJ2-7	TGTGCCAGCAGTCATCGGACAGGGCAAGGTTTC	CASSHRTGQGF
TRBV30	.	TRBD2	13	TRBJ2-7	TGTGCCGGATCCTTAGGGAGGGGCTACGAGCAGTACTTC	CAGSLGRGYEQYF
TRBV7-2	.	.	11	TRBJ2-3	TGTGCCAGCAGCACAGCAGATACGCAGTATTTT	CASSTADTQYF
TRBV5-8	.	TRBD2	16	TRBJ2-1	TGTGCCAGCAGCTTGGGATTAGCGGGACCCTACAATGAGCAGTTCTTC	CASSLGLAGPYNEQFF
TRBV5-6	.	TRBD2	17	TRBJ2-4	TGTGCCAGCAGCTTGGTAGGTGTGGGAGGGGACAAAAACATTCAGTACTTC	CASSLVGVGGDKNIQYF
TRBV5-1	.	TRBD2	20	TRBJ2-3	TGCGCCAGCAGCTTGGGGAGTCTATTGGCGGGGGGTAGAAGCACAGATACGCAGTATTTT	CASSLGSLLAGGRSTDTQYF